This TCR beta chain was sequenced during a study of OX40 agonist ivuxolimab in advanced cancers. Overall study: Melanoma, hepatocellular carcinoma, head and neck or renal cell cancer occurred in dose-escalation patients.

Assay: immunoSEQ multiplex PCR; the TCRdb copy retains only in-frame clones and omits some. Among 20,000 to 25,000 clones, more than 75% were seen once, and the ten largest hold roughly 15%. Germline CDR1 is SNHLY and CDR2 is FYNNEI. The CDR3 sequence is 14 residues long. The ends were cut back, 11 bases at V and 4 bases at J, with 21 bases in the middle. No patient had autoimmune disease or received systemic immunosuppression. The sequence was obtained from an adult with an advanced solid tumor such as melanoma, head and neck, liver or kidney cancer. V gene TRBV2 combines with J gene TRBJ2-7; a weak D match, TRBD2 (6 bases). The specimen comprised CD4+ or CD8+ T cells sorted from blood, sampled in a trial of the OX40 agonist ivuxolimab. CDR3 sequence: CAGSPRDGEYEQYF. The CDR3 nucleotides are TGTGCCGGTTCCCCGCGGGACGGAGAGTACGAGCAGTACTTC.